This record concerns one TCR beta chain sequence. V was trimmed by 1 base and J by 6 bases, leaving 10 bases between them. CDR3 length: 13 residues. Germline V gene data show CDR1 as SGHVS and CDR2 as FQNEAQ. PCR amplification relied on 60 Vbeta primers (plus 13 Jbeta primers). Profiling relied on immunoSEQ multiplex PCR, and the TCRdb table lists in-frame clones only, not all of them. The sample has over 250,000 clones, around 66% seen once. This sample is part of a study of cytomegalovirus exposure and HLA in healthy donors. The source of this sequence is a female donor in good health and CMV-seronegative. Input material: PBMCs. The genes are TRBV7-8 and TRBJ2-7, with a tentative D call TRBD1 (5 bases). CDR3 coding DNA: TGTGCCAGCAGCTTAGGCCAGGGTGCCGAGCAGTACTTC. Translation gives CASSLGQGAEQYF.